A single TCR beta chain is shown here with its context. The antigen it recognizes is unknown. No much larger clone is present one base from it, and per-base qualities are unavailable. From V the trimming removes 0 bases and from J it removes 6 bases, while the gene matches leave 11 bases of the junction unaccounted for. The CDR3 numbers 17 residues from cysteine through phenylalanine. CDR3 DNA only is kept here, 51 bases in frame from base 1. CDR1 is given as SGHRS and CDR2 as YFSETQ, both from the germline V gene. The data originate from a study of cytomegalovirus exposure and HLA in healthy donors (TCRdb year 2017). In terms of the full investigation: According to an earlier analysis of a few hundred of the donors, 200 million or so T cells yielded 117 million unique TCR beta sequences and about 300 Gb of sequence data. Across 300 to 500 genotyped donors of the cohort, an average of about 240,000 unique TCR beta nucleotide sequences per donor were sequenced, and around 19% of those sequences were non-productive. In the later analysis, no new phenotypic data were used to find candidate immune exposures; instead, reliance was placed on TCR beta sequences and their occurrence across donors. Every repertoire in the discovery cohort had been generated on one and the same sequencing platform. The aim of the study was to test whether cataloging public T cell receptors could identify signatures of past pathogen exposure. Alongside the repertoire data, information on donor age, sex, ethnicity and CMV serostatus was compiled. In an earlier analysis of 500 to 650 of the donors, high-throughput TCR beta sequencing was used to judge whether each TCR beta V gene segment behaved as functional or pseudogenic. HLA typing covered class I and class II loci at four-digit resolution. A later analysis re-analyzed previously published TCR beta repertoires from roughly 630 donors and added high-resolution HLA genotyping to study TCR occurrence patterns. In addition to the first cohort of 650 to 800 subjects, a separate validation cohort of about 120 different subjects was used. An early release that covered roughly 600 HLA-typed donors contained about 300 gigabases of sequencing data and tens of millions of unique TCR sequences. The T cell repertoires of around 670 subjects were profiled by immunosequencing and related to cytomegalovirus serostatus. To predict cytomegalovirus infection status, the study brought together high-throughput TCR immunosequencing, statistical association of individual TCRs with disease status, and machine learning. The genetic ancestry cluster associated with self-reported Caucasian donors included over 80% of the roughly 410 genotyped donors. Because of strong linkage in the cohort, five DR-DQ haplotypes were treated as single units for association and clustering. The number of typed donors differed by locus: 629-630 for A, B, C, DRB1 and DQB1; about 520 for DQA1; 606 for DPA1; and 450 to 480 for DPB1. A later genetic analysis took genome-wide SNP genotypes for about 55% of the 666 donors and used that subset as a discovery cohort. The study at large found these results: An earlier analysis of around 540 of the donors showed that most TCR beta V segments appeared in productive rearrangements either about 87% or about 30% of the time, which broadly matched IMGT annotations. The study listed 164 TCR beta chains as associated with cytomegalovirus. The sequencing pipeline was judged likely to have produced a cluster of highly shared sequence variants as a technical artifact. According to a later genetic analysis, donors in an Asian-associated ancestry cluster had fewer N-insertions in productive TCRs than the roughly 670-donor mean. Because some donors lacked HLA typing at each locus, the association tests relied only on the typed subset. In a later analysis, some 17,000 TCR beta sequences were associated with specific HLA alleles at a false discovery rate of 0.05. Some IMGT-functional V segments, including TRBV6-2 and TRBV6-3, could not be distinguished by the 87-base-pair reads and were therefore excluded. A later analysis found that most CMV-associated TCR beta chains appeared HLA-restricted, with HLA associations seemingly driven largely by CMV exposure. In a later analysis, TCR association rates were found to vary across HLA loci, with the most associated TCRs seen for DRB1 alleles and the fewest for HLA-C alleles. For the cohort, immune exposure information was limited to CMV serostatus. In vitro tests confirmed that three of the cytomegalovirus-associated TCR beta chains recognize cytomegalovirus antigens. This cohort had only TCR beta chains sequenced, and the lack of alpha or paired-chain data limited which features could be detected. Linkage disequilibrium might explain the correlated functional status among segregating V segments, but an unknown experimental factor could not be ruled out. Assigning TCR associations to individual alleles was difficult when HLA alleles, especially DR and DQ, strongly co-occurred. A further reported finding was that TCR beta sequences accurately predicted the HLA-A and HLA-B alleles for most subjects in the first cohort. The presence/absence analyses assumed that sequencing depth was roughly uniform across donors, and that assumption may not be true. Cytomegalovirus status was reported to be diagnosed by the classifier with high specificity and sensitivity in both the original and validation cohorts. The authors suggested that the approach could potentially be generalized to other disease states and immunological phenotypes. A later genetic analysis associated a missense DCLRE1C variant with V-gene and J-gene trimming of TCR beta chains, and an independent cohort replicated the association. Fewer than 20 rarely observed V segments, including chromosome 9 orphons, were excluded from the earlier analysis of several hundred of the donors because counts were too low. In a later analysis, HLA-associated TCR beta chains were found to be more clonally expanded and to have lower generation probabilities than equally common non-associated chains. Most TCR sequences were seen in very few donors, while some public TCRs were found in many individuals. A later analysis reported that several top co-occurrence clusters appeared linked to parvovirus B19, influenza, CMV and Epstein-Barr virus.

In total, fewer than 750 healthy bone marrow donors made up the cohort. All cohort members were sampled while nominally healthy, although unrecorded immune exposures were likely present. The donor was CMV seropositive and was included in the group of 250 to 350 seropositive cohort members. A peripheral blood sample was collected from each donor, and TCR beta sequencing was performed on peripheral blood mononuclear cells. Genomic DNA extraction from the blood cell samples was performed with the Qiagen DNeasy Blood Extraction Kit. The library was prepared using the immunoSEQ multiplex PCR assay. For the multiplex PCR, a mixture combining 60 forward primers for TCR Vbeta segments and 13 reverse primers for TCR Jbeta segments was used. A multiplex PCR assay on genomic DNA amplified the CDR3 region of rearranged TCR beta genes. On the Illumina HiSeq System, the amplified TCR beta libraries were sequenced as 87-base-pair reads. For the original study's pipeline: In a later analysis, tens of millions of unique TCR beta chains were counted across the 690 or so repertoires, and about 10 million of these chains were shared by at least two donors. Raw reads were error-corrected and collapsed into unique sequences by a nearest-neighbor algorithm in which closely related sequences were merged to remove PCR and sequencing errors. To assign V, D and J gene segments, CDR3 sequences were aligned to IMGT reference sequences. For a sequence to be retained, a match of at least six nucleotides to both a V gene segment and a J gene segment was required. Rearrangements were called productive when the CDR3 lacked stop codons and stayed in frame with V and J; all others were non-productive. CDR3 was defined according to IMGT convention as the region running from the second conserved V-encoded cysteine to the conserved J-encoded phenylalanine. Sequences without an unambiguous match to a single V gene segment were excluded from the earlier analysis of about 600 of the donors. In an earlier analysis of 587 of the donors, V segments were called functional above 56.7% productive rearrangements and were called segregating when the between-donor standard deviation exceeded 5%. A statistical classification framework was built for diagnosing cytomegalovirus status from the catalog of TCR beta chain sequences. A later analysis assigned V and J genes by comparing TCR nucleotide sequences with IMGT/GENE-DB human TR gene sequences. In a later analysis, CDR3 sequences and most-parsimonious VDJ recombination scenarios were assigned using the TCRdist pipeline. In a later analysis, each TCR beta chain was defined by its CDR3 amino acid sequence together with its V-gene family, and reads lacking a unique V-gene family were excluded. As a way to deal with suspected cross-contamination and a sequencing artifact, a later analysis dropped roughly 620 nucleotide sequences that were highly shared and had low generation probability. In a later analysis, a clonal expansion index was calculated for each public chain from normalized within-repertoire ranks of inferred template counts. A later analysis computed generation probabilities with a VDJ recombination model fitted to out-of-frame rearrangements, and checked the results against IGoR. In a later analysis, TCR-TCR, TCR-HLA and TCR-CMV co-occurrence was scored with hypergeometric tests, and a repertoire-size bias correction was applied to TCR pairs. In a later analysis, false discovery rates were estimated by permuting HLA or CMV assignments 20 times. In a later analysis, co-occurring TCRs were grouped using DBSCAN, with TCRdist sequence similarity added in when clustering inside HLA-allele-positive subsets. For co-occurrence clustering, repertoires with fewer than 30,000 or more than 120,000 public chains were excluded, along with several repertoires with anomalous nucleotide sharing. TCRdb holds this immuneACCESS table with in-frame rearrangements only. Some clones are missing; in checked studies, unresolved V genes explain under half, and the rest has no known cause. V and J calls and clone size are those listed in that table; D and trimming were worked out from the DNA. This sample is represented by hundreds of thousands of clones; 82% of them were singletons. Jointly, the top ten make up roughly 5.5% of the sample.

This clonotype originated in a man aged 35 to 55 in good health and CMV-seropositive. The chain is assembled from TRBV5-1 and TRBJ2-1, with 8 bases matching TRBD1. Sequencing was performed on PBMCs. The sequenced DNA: TGCGCCAGCAGCTTGGGGGCGGGCAGGGGGCGCGTCAATGAGCAGTTCTTC. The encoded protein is CASSLGAGRGRVNEQFF.